The sequence of this TCR beta chain was determined in a study of blood T cell repertoires in COVID-19 (TCRdb year 2020). With regard to the full study: Samples covering the acute and convalescent phases of COVID-19 were provided by collaborators in the United States, Italy and Spain. The material from the prospective study consisted of cDNA or gDNA derived from T cells, B-cell-depleted T cells, or PBMCs. The dataset comprised deeply sampled blood TCRbeta repertoires from subjects exposed to, actively infected with, or recovered from COVID-19. A freely available public database, intended as a resource for researchers studying the immune response to SARS-CoV-2, is where the repertoires were released. Samples were obtained from the ongoing ImmuneRACE study (first 160 participants) and from 1,254 subjects provided by 6 global collaborators. The sample metadata nearly always contained a de-identified subject ID, COVID-19 status, age in years and sex. Where available, HLA class I and class II types were taken from metadata supplied by the sample provider and were not determined by assay-based typing. Summary of the overall study and its limitations: The amount of clinical and demographic metadata varied by source and participant and was provided uncurated.

Looking up the germline V gene (reference sequence) yields CDR1 DFQATT and CDR2 SNEGSKA. V is cut by 3 bases and J by 7 bases, and the space between the germline ends is 7 bases. The CDR3 numbers 11 residues from cysteine through phenylalanine. The only DNA kept is the CDR3, 33 bases in frame from the first base. The immunoSEQ Assay, a bias-controlled multiplex PCR, was used to amplify TCRbeta CDR3 regions from genomic DNA. As for how the authors treated the data: Nucleated cell counts per sample were estimated from amplification of reference gene primers within the assay. Sequence reads were collapsed and filtered to measure the absolute abundance of every unique TCRbeta CDR3 rearrangement. For each sample, productive Simpson clonality was calculated by taking the square root of Simpson's diversity index across productive rearrangements. The table comes from immuneACCESS by way of TCRdb, which keeps in-frame sequences with V and J called. Part of the clones is missing from these tables; in studies checked, under half for an unresolved V gene and the rest for unknown reasons. From that table come the V and J calls and clone size; the DNA was used to work out D and trimming. For this sample there are roughly 120,000 clones; 85% appear just once. The ten largest clones add up to approximately 13% of the sample.

Each collaborating institution followed its own protocols to collect whole blood in K2EDTA tubes. Collaborator samples were shipped for TCRbeta analysis as frozen whole blood, isolated PBMCs, or DNA extracted from either sample type. Note on this clone: Its antigen specificity is not known. No qualities accompany the bases; no much larger clone lies one base away.

This chain is built from TRBV20-1 and TRBJ2-1; the D gene is unclear. The TCR comes from a human donor in a cohort sampled during active COVID-19. The source material was peripheral blood. For the CDR3, the sequence is CSASQKNEQFF. The DNA reads TGCAGTGCTAGCCAGAAGAATGAGCAGTTCTTC.